Listed here is a single T cell receptor (beta chain). The junction differs from germline at one of its ends, possibly a read error. This sample was taken from a study of blood T cells in healthy people across ages. The CDR3 is made up of 12 amino acids. Germline CDR1 is SQVTM and CDR2 is ANQGSEA. Then a second PCR, running roughly 7 to 11 cycles, was carried out with a sample-barcoded 5' primer and a J-beta primer mix. TCRdb recomputed calls from the 5' RACE reads with MiXCR, one row per CDR3 protein. Found here are around 1,900,000 distinct CDR3 sequences, 30% to 40% of them singletons; the top ten hold approximately 22%.

The J gene is TRBJ2-7, the V gene TRBV29-1, with D tentatively TRBD2 (5 bases). Sequencing input: blood. The TCR originated in a human donor in good health. CDR3 nucleotide sequence: TGCAGCGTGGAAGAGGGTAACTACGAGCAGTACTTC. Translation: CSVEEGNYEQYF.